This T cell receptor beta chain was retrieved from a study of shared clonotypes between healthy human individuals. Deep level was the assay's run setting. Only in-frame clones appear in the TCRdb table, and some are missing; sequencing was by immunoSEQ multiplex PCR. The sample lists around 1.9 million clones; about 94% were seen once. Positively selected for CCR7, the CD45RO-negative cells used as naive CD8 cells excluded terminally differentiated effector memory CD45RA+ cells. The TCR was taken from a man younger than 35 in good health. Some clones in this sample may be carry-over from other donors' samples. Sequences were obtained from naive CD8+ T cells from PBMCs.

The CDR3 sequence is CASSIGLEGAEQYF. The CDR3, as DNA: TGTGCCAGTAGTATTGGACTAGAAGGGGCCGAGCAGTACTTC. V is TRBV19 and J is TRBJ2-7; 7 nucleotides match TRBD2. The junction had 8 bases not matched to a gene; V was cut back by 3 bases and J by 6 bases. The CDR3 contains 14 residues. CDR1 and CDR2 from the germline V gene are LNHDA and SQIVND (reference sequence).